This TCR beta chain was profiled in a study of blood T cell repertoires in COVID-19. Across the whole study: Acute-phase and convalescent COVID-19 samples originated in the United States, Italy and Spain.

Seattle patients were enrolled while actively infected and followed longitudinally. V lost 4 bases and J lost 6, with 6 bases in between. Germline loops: CDR1 SGDLS, CDR2 YYNGEE. This CDR3 region has 11 residues. Per the original data handling: Reference gene primer amplification yielded estimated nucleated cell counts. Libraries were prepared by immunoSEQ multiplex PCR; TCRdb keeps only in-frame clonotypes and omits some of them. V and J calls and clone size come straight from that table; D and trimming were deduced from the DNA. The sample lists around 190,000 clones; 79% were seen once. This clone was observed a single time. This specimen includes other DNA sequences encoding the same CDR3.

What was sequenced was peripheral blood. This chain connects TRBV9 to TRBJ2-3; D remains ambiguous. The receptor comes from a woman between 40 and 55 years old with COVID-19, enrolled during active disease. The CDR3 reads CASSRGDTQYF. Written as DNA, the CDR3 is TGTGCCAGCAGCCGAGGCGATACGCAGTATTTT.